This entry concerns a single T cell receptor (beta chain). The V gene's germline CDR1 is SGHVS and CDR2 FNYEAQ. The CDR3 contains 16 residues. Losses at the gene ends were 5 bases for V and 4 bases for J; bases not matched to a gene: 10. PCR amplification relied on 60 Vbeta primers (plus 13 Jbeta primers). Libraries were prepared by immunoSEQ multiplex PCR; TCRdb keeps only in-frame clonotypes and omits some of them. This table holds some 120,000 clones, around 70% found once. The sample is drawn from a study of cytomegalovirus exposure and HLA in healthy donors. The sample was PBMCs. The chain uses TRBV7-6 and TRBJ1-3, with TRBD1 identical over 8 bases. The sequence came from a woman younger than 35 in good health and CMV-seronegative. In DNA form, the CDR3 reads TGTGCCAGCAGCCCCTCTCCAGGGGGCGCGGGAAACACCATATATTTT. Encoded protein: CASSPSPGGAGNTIYF.